This TCR beta chain was recorded in a study of shared T cell receptors in the human thymus. Trimming left V 0 bases short and J 4 bases short, with 11 bases between. Germline lookup yields CDR1 SGHRS and CDR2 YFSETQ. This CDR3 contains 15 residues. Here immunoSEQ multiplex PCR was the method, and the copy in TCRdb shows in-frame clones only, minus some. This table holds hundreds of thousands of clones, roughly 86% found once. The data were also submitted as part of a second study, on human thymus T cells. That work states: Healthy Finnish infants having corrective surgery for congenital heart defects served as donors. Corrective heart surgery yielded the resections from which the thymus tissue came. Thymic and blood repertoires appeared to carry a bias in their V and J gene usage. Among unrelated individuals, related research reported thymic repertoires that overlapped highly.

V gene TRBV5-1 combines with J gene TRBJ2-1; D unclear. The TCR comes from a boy younger than two with a congenital heart defect. Source material: thymocytes. The CDR3 bases are TGCGCCAGCAGCTTGGCAGACAACGTTTACAATGAGCAGTTCTTC. It yields the protein CASSLADNVYNEQFF.